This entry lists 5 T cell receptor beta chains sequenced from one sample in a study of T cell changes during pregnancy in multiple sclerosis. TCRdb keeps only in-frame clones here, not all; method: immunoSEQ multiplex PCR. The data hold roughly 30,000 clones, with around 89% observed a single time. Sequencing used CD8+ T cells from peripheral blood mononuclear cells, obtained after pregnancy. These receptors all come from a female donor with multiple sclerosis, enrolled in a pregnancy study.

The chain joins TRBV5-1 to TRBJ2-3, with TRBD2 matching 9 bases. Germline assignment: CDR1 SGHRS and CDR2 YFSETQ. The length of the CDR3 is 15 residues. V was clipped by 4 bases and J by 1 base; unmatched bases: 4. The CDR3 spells CASSMKREGTDTQYF. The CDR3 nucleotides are TGCGCCAGCAGCATGAAGCGGGAGGGCACAGATACGCAGTATTTT.

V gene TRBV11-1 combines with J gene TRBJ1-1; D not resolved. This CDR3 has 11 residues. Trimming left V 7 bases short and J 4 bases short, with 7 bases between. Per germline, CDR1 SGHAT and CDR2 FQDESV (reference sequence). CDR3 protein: CASIGVTEAFF. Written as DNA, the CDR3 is TGTGCCAGCATCGGGGTCACTGAAGCTTTCTTT.

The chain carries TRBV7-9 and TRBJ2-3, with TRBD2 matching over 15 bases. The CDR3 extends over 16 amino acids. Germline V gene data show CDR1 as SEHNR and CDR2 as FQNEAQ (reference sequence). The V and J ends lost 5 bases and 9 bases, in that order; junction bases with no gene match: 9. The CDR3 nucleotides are TGTGCCAGCAGCCCCGACCGGACTAGCGGGAGGGGCACGCAGTATTTT. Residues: CASSPDRTSGRGTQYF.

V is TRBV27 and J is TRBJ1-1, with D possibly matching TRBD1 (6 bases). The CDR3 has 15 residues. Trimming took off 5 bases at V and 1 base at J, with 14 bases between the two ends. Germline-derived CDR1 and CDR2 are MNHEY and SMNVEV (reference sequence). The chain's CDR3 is CASSARDRKNTEAFF. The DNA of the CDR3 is TGTGCCAGCAGTGCACGAGACAGGAAGAACACTGAAGCTTTCTTT.

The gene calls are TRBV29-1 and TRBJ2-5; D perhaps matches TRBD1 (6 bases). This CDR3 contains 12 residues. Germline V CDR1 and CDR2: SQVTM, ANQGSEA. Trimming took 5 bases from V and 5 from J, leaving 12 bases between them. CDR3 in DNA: TGCAGCGTTAACAGGGTGGCCGAGACCCAGTACTTC. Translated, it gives CSVNRVAETQYF. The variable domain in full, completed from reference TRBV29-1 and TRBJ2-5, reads SAVISQKPSRDICQRGTSLTIQCQVDSQVTMMFWYRQQPGQSLTLIATANQGSEATYESGFVIDKFPISRPNLTFSTLTVSNMSPEDSSIYLCSVNRVAETQYFGPGTRLLVL.